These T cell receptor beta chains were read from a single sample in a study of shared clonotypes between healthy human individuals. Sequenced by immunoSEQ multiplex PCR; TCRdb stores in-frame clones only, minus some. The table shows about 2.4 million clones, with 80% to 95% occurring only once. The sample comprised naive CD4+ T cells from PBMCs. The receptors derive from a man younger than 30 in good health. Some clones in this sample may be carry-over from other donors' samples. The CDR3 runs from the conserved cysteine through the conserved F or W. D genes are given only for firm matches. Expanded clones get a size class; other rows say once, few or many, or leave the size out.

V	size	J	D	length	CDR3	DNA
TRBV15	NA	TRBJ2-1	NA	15	CATSRVERDYNEQFF	TGTGCCACCAGCAGAGTAGAGCGAGATTACAATGAGCAGTTCTTC
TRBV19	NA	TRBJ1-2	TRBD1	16	CASSITGGLGDYGYTF	TGTGCCAGTAGTATAACAGGGGGACTCGGAGACTATGGCTACACCTTC
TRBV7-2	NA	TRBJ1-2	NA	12	CASSLIGHGYTF	TGTGCCAGCAGCTTAATAGGGCATGGCTACACCTTC
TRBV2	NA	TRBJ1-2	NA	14	CASSEGRHAWGYTF	TGTGCCAGCAGTGAAGGTCGCCACGCTTGGGGCTACACCTTC
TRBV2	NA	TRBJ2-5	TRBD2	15	CASSALAGVEETQYF	TGTGCCAGCAGTGCCCTAGCGGGGGTGGAAGAGACCCAGTACTTC
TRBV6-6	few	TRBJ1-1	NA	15	CASTKTEGAWPEAFF	TGTGCCAGCACCAAAACGGAGGGTGCTTGGCCTGAAGCTTTCTTT
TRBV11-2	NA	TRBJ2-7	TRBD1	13	CASSPTGAGEQYF	TGTGCCAGCAGCCCGACAGGGGCTGGGGAGCAGTACTTC
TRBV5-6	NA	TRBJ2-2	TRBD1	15	CASSRGQGEAGELFF	TGTGCCAGCAGTCGAGGACAGGGGGAAGCCGGGGAGCTGTTTTTT
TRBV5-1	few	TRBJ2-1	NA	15	CASSLAVSSYNEQFF	TGCGCCAGCAGCTTGGCAGTGAGCTCCTACAATGAGCAGTTCTTC
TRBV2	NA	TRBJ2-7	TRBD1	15	CASSSTGTVTYEQYF	TGTGCCAGCAGTTCCACCGGGACAGTGACCTACGAGCAGTACTTC
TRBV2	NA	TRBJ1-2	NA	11	CASKAETGYTF	TGTGCCAGCAAGGCGGAAACTGGCTACACCTTC
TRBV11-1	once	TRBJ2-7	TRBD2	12	CASSLPGGEQYF	TGTGCCAGCAGCTTACCGGGGGGCGAGCAGTACTTC
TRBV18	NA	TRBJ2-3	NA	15	CASSTGRDSTDTQYF	TGTGCCAGCTCAACCGGCCGGGACAGCACAGATACGCAGTATTTT
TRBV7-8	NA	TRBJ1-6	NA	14	CASSLGPGNSPLHF	TGTGCCAGCAGCTTAGGGCCAGGGAATTCACCCCTCCACTTT
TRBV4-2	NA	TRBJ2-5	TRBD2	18	CASSQLGTSGSWQETQYF	TGTGCCAGCAGCCAACTGGGGACTAGCGGGAGTTGGCAAGAGACCCAGTACTTC
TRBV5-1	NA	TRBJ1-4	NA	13	CASSPGTSEKLFF	TGCGCCAGCAGCCCGGGGACGAGTGAAAAACTGTTTTTT
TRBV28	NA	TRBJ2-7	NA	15	CASSLTLGLLYEQYF	TGTGCCAGCAGTTTAACGCTAGGACTCCTCTACGAGCAGTACTTC
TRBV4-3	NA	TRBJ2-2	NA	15	CASSPQQVNTGELFF	TGCGCCAGCAGCCCACAACAGGTGAACACCGGGGAGCTGTTTTTT
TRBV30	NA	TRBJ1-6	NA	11	CAWSDRVRVHF	TGTGCCTGGAGTGACCGCGTGAGGGTCCACTTT
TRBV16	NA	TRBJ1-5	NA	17	CASSQSGTTGLNQPQHF	TGTGCCAGCAGCCAATCAGGGACCACGGGGCTTAATCAGCCCCAGCATTTT
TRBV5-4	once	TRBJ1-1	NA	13	CASSYGEGTEAFF	TGTGCCAGCAGCTACGGAGAGGGCACTGAAGCTTTCTTT
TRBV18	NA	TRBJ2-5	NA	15	CASSPRAGVQETQYF	TGTGCCAGCTCACCACGGGCCGGAGTTCAAGAGACCCAGTACTTC
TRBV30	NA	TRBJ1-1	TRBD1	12	CAWSRDSTEAFF	TGTGCCTGGAGTCGGGACAGCACTGAAGCTTTCTTT
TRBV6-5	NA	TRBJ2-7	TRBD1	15	CASSYSGDRSYEQYF	TGTGCCAGCAGTTACTCGGGGGACAGAAGCTACGAGCAGTACTTC
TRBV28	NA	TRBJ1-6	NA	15	CASSEIQGRGSPLHF	TGTGCCAGCAGTGAAATCCAGGGTAGGGGATCACCCCTCCACTTT
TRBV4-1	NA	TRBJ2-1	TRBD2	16	CASSQDDRGRANEQFF	TGCGCCAGCAGCCAAGATGATCGCGGGAGGGCCAATGAGCAGTTCTTC
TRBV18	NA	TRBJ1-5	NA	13	CASSPDFIQPQHF	TGTGCCAGCTCACCGGACTTTATCCAGCCCCAGCATTTT
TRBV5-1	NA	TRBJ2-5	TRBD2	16	CASSLRTSRYQETQYF	TGCGCCAGCAGCCTCAGGACTAGCAGGTACCAAGAGACCCAGTACTTC
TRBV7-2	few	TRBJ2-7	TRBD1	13	CATTDRERYEQYF	TGTGCCACCACGGACAGGGAACGATACGAGCAGTACTTC
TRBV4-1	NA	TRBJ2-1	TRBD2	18	CASSQGSMAGGSYNEQFF	TGCGCCAGCAGCCAAGGATCTATGGCGGGAGGCTCCTACAATGAGCAGTTCTTC
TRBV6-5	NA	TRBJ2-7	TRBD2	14	CASRHGLAGVEQYF	TGTGCCAGCAGGCACGGGCTAGCGGGAGTGGAGCAGTACTTC
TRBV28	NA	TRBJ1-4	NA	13	CASSFRENEKLFF	TGTGCCAGCAGTTTCCGGGAGAATGAAAAACTGTTTTTT
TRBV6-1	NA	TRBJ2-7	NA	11	CASRQSYEQYF	TGTGCCAGCCGACAGTCCTACGAGCAGTACTTC
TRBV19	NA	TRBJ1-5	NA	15	CASSISGGGNQPQHF	TGTGCCAGTAGTATTTCCGGGGGTGGCAATCAGCCCCAGCATTTT
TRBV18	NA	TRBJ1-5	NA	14	CASSPRDGDQPQHF	TGTGCCAGCTCACCACGGGACGGGGATCAGCCCCAGCATTTT
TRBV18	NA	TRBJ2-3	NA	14	CASSPPSLTDTQYF	TGTGCCAGCTCACCTCCTTCCCTCACAGATACGCAGTATTTT
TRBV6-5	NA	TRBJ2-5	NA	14	CASSYSTSQETQYF	TGTGCCAGCAGTTACTCGACCAGCCAAGAGACCCAGTACTTC
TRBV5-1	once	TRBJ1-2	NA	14	CASSLVAGSYGYTF	TGCGCCAGCAGCTTGGTCGCAGGTAGCTATGGCTACACCTTC
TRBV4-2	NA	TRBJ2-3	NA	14	CASSQEGWTDTQYF	TGTGCCAGCAGCCAAGAAGGCTGGACAGATACGCAGTATTTT
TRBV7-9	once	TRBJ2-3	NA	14	CASSFEWDTDTQYF	TGTGCCAGCAGCTTCGAGTGGGACACAGATACGCAGTATTTT
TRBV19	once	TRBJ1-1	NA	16	CASSIYARVSNTEAFF	TGTGCCAGTAGTATATACGCCCGGGTTTCGAACACTGAAGCTTTCTTT
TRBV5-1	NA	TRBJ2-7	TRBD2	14	CASSFGREGDEQYF	TGCGCCAGCAGCTTTGGGAGGGAGGGCGACGAGCAGTACTTC
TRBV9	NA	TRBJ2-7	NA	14	CASSAGTKTYEQYF	TGTGCCAGCAGCGCCGGGACCAAAACCTACGAGCAGTACTTC
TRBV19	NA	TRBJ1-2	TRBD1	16	CASSTQGTGAIYGYTF	TGTGCCAGTAGTACACAGGGAACAGGGGCCATCTATGGCTACACCTTC